This T cell receptor beta chain was captured in a study of shared clonotypes between healthy human individuals. As concerns this clone: Its antigen is currently unknown.

Per sorted-subset replicate PCR, input was 200 to 250 ng DNA, representing around 29,000 T cell genomes. Here immunoSEQ multiplex PCR was the method, and the copy in TCRdb shows in-frame clones only, minus some. The sample shows around 1.9 million clones, about 93% of them seen only once. Study outcomes and limitations: Clonotype sharing levels among donors were expected to vary with sequencing depth.

The naive CD8 population came from CD45RO-negative cells selected for CCR7, without terminally differentiated effector memory CD45RA+ cells. Donors had no recently reported acute infections or vaccinations and were HIV-negative. V lost 1 base to trimming and J lost 5 bases, with 14 bases between them. This CDR3 spans 15 amino acids. Germline-derived CDR1 and CDR2 are SEHNR and FQNEAQ (reference sequence). The sequence derives from a man younger than 30 in good health. Some clones in this sample may be carry-over from other donors' samples. The sequencing input was naive CD8+ T cells from PBMCs. The genes are TRBV7-9 and TRBJ1-2, with D perhaps matching TRBD1 (6 bases). CDR3 coding DNA: TGTGCCAGCAGCTTAGTCATAACGACAGGTTATGGCTACACCTTC. Translation gives CASSLVITTGYGYTF.